The present T cell receptor (beta chain) was sequenced within a study of radiation and T cells in renal cell carcinoma. Findings of the study overall: Top tumor clonotypes rose in blood 2 weeks post-radiation, then contracted.

Notes on this clone: What it binds is not known.

From germline, CDR1 is MNHNS and CDR2 SASEGT. V lost 1 base, J lost 8 bases, and 12 bases lay in between. The CDR3 is made up of 14 amino acids. Time point reported: blood 2 weeks post-SBRT. The treatment here: 15 Gy SBRT to primary tumor, nephrectomy 4 weeks later. Blood was sampled at baseline, 2 weeks and 4 weeks after SBRT. The method was immunoSEQ multiplex PCR; TCRdb's version includes in-frame clones alone and lacks a portion of them. The sample gives about 120,000 clones, 75% to 90% of which show up once; under 2.5% is in the top ten. The chain is built from TRBV6-1 and TRBJ2-4, with D unclear. This receptor was taken from a woman aged 55-69 years with renal cell carcinoma. The input for sequencing was blood, taken from a patient whose treatment included radiotherapy and nephrectomy. In DNA form, the CDR3 reads TGTGCCAGCAGTGAAGAACGGATGAGAGACATTCAGTACTTC. It translates to CASSEERMRDIQYF.